This TCR beta chain is drawn from a study of blood T cell repertoires in COVID-19. CDR1 and CDR2 (germline): KGHSH, LQKENI. The junction had 7 bases not matched to a gene; V was cut back by 1 base and J by 5 bases. This CDR3 has 16 amino acids. The assay was immunoSEQ multiplex PCR, and TCRdb's table has in-frame clones only and misses some. In the table there are roughly 140,000 clones, 70% to 85% of which are singletons. There are a few counts of this clone. This clonotype was sampled from a woman aged 18-30 years who had been exposed to COVID-19. Sequenced sample: PBMCs or T cells enriched from blood (not recorded which). The rearrangement links TRBV18 to TRBJ1-1, with 10 positions matching TRBD1. The CDR3 loop reads CASSPLETGGQTEAFF. The CDR3 DNA reads TGTGCCAGCTCACCACTGGAGACAGGGGGCCAGACTGAAGCTTTCTTT.